One sample yielded the 14 T cell receptor beta chains listed below, sequenced in a study of OX40 agonist ivuxolimab in advanced cancers. The assay was immunoSEQ multiplex PCR, and TCRdb's table has in-frame clones only and misses some. The sample contains some 100,000 clones, 92% of which appear only once. The specimen comprised CD4+ or CD8+ T cells sorted from blood, sampled in a trial of the OX40 agonist ivuxolimab. These receptors were collected from an adult with an advanced solid tumor such as melanoma, head and neck, liver or kidney cancer.

The chain employs TRBV28 and TRBJ2-1; D is uncertain. Deletions cut 6 bases from V and 0 bases from J, with 15 bases between. The CDR3 has 16 residues. Germline V gives CDR1 MDHEN, CDR2 SYDVKM. The CDR3 loop reads CASRQRTSSSYNEQFF. CDR3 nucleotides: TGTGCCAGCAGACAGAGGACCAGCAGCTCCTACAATGAGCAGTTCTTC.

For the CDR3, the DNA is TGTGCCAGCAGCTCCTGGGAGAGCGGACAGGGGACCTATGGCTACACCTTC. Translated, it gives CASSSWESGQGTYGYTF. The chain links TRBV5-4 to TRBJ1-2; TRBD1 aligns across 9 bases. The CDR3 has 17 amino acids. Germline trimming cut 3 bases from V and 4 bases from J; bases unmatched to any gene: 13. The germline CDR1 and CDR2 sequences are SGHNT and YYREEE (reference sequence).

The chain couples TRBV6-5 to TRBJ2-1; tentatively, D is TRBD1 (6 bases). V was cut by 6 bases and J by 8 bases, with 11 bases left in between. Germline values: CDR1 MNHEY, CDR2 SVGAGI. The length of the CDR3 is 12 residues. Here the CDR3 DNA reads TGTGCCAGCAGCTACAGGGAACATGAGCAGTTCTTC. Protein sequence: CASSYREHEQFF.

The chain employs TRBV29-1 and TRBJ1-3; no firm D call. Germline CDR1 is SQVTM and CDR2 is ANQGSEA. V lost 3 bases and J lost 2, with 8 bases in between. The length of the CDR3 is 13 residues. The DNA for the CDR3 is TGCAGCGTTGACGACACGGCTGGAAACACCATATATTTT. Amino acid sequence: CSVDDTAGNTIYF. Based on the CDR3 plus reference TRBV29-1 and TRBJ1-3, the full variable domain is SAVISQKPSRDICQRGTSLTIQCQVDSQVTMMFWYRQQPGQSLTLIATANQGSEATYESGFVIDKFPISRPNLTFSTLTVSNMSPEDSSIYLCSVDDTAGNTIYFGEGSWLTVV.

This clone was seen more than once but under ten times. The chain joins TRBV6-5 to TRBJ1-1, with D possibly TRBD1 on 5 matching bases. V lost 5 bases and J 8 bases, leaving 12 bases between the germline ends. Germline-derived CDR1 and CDR2 are MNHEY and SVGAGI. The CDR3 contains 12 residues. CDR3 protein: CASSAGTLEAFF. For the CDR3, the DNA is TGTGCCAGCAGTGCCGGGACGTTGGAAGCTTTCTTT.

This clone was seen a single time. The V and J genes are TRBV11-2 and TRBJ2-7, with D perhaps TRBD1 or TRBD2 (5 bases each). CDR3 size: 18 residues. V lost 5 bases and J lost 1, with 24 bases in between. Per the germline V gene, CDR1 is SGHAT and CDR2 is FQNNGV. The DNA of the CDR3 is TGTGCCAGCAGCCCAAAAGGTTCCCGGGGCGGAATTTCCTACGAGCAGTACTTC. Its translation: CASSPKGSRGGISYEQYF.

The J gene is TRBJ2-7, the V gene TRBV7-6, with D possibly TRBD1 on 5 matching bases. The CDR3 covers 13 residues. Germline CDR1 reads SGHVS; CDR2 reads FNYEAQ. V was shortened by 5 bases and J by 2 bases, with 10 bases between the two germline ends. The CDR3 is CASSPGPTYEQYF. CDR3 nucleotides: TGTGCCAGCAGCCCAGGGCCGACCTACGAGCAGTACTTC.

This chain joins TRBV27 and TRBJ2-3; 7 bases align to TRBD2. The CDR3 is made up of 15 amino acids. Germline trimming cut 8 bases from V and 1 base from J; bases unmatched to any gene: 9. CDR1 is MNHEY, CDR2 SMNVEV, per germline (reference sequence). CDR3 DNA: TGTGCCAGCGGCAAAGCAACTAGCGGCACAGATACGCAGTATTTT. Residues: CASGKATSGTDTQYF.

The J gene is TRBJ1-2, the V gene TRBV11-2, with D unresolved. Germline CDR1 reads SGHAT; CDR2 reads FQNNGV. This CDR3 region has 13 residues. With 2 bases removed from V and 8 bases from J, the gap between germline ends came to 12 bases. This CDR3 is CASSLPTAAGYTF. The CDR3 coding sequence is TGTGCCAGCAGCTTACCAACGGCGGCAGGCTACACCTTC.

The rearrangement uses TRBV29-1 and TRBJ2-7; the D gene could be TRBD1 or TRBD2 (5 bases each). Germline V gives CDR1 SQVTM, CDR2 ANQGSEA. The CDR3 runs to 15 residues. Between the trimmed V and J ends, which lost 2 bases and 2 bases, there was a span of 16 bases. The CDR3 DNA reads as TGCAGCGTTGAAACCCAAGGGGACGGCACCTACGAGCAGTACTTC. Protein product: CSVETQGDGTYEQYF.

The J gene is TRBJ2-5, the V gene TRBV29-1; D possibly uses TRBD1 or TRBD2 (5 bases each). V was shortened by 7 bases and J by 3 bases, with 18 bases between the two germline ends. This CDR3 is 14 amino acids long. Germline CDR1 is SQVTM and CDR2 is ANQGSEA. The CDR3 coding sequence is TGCAGCGGTTTCGGGACGCCTGCGGAAGAGACCCAGTACTTC. Its translation: CSGFGTPAEETQYF.

The chain recombines TRBV27 with TRBJ2-7; perhaps TRBD2 as D (5 bases). From germline, CDR1 is MNHEY and CDR2 SMNVEV (reference sequence). V was trimmed by 2 bases and J by 1 base, leaving 15 bases between them. This CDR3 spans 16 amino acids. The CDR3 bases are TGTGCCAGCAGTTTACTCCCCGGGATTTATTCCTACGAGCAGTACTTC. The encoded protein is CASSLLPGIYSYEQYF.

The V gene is TRBV19, the J gene TRBJ1-2, with a tentative D call TRBD1 (6 bases). V dropped 7 bases and J dropped 5 bases, with 17 bases sitting between them. CDR3 length: 14 residues. Germline CDR1 and CDR2: LNHDA and SQIVND (reference sequence). The CDR3 coding sequence is TGTGCCAGTATGGGGGCTCAACATCCATATGGCTACACCTTC. Protein: CASMGAQHPYGYTF.

The chain couples TRBV19 to TRBJ1-4, with D hard to call. V gave up 4 bases and J gave up 8 bases, with 14 bases separating them. CDR3 length equals 14 residues. Germline CDR1 is LNHDA and CDR2 is SQIVND (reference sequence). The CDR3 is CASSSGVLNEKLFF. CDR3 in DNA: TGTGCCAGTAGTAGTGGCGTTCTGAACGAAAAACTGTTTTTT. The full variable domain, in which reference TRBV19 and TRBJ1-4 provide the parts outside the CDR3, is DGGITQSPKYLFRKEGQNVTLSCEQNLNHDAMYWYRQDPGQGLRLIYYSQIVNDFQKGDIAEGYSVSREKKESFPLTVTSAQKNPTAFYLCASSSGVLNEKLFFGSGTQLSVL.